Given below is one TCR beta chain in context. Its antigen is still unknown. This sample is part of a study of cytomegalovirus exposure and HLA in healthy donors. The study, taken as a whole, reports: Sequencing likely caused a cluster of highly shared sequence variants. Solely CMV serostatus was available to characterize immune exposure.

The ends were cut back, 5 bases at V and 7 bases at J, with 21 bases in the middle. CDR3 size: 15 residues. Germline-derived CDR1 and CDR2 are MDHEN and SYDVKM. Primers included in the PCR were 60 Vbeta and 13 Jbeta primers. Sequencing used immunoSEQ multiplex PCR; TCRdb keeps in-frame clones, though not all of them. Seen here are 150,000 to 200,000 clones, approximately 79% observed once, and the top ten hold under 0.9%. The receptor's source is a middle-aged woman in good health and CMV-seronegative. This sequence joins TRBV28 and TRBJ2-7, with D possibly matching TRBD2 (6 bases). Sequenced material: PBMCs. CDR3 loop: CASSPHSGTLREQYF. The DNA of the CDR3 is TGTGCCAGCAGTCCCCACTCCGGGACTCTGAGGGAGCAGTACTTC.